This TCR beta chain came from a study of blood T cell repertoires in COVID-19. Data came from immunoSEQ multiplex PCR; TCRdb stores just in-frame clones and leaves some out. The data hold some 260,000 clones, with around nine tenths observed a single time. V lost 3 bases to trimming and J lost 7 bases; unmatched junction nucleotides: 9. Germline V gene sequence: CDR1 SGHRS, CDR2 YFSETQ. The CDR3 consists of 14 residues. The chain uses TRBV5-1 and TRBJ2-7; 8 nucleotides agree with TRBD1. The sequence was collected from a middle-aged woman who had recovered from COVID-19. Sequencing input: peripheral blood. CDR3 amino acids: CASSSRTGSKEQYF. The CDR3 bases are TGCGCCAGCAGCTCCCGGACAGGGTCGAAAGAGCAGTACTTC.